This entry lists 27 T cell receptor beta chains sequenced from one sample in a study of cytomegalovirus exposure and HLA in healthy donors. Profiled with immunoSEQ multiplex PCR; TCRdb holds only in-frame clones, not every one. Among 55,000 to 70,000 clones listed, 80% to 95% were seen once. The sequenced sample consisted of PBMCs. These receptor sequences come from a man between 18 and 29 years old in good health and CMV-seropositive.

The V and J genes are TRBV4-2 and TRBJ2-2; 12 positions agree with TRBD2. From germline, CDR1 is LGHNA and CDR2 YNFKEQ. Trimming took 0 bases from V and 5 from J; bases not matched to a gene: 4. This CDR3 is 17 amino acids long. The chain's CDR3 is CASSQDRLAGETGELFF. The CDR3 coding sequence is TGTGCCAGCAGCCAAGATCGACTAGCGGGAGAAACCGGGGAGCTGTTTTTT.

V usage is TRBV5-1 and J usage is TRBJ2-7; TRBD2 matches 8 bases. CDR1 is SGHRS and CDR2 is YFSETQ in the germline V gene. V shed 4 bases, J shed 1 base, and the junction held 22 bases outside the gene matches. The CDR3 totals 20 residues. The CDR3 DNA reads TGCGCCAGCAGCCAAGCATTCGGGAGGGGAGGACAGCGGGAGTCCTACGAGCAGTACTTC. Translated, it gives CASSQAFGRGGQRESYEQYF. The variable domain in full, completed from reference TRBV5-1 and TRBJ2-7, reads KAGVTQTPRYLIKTRGQQVTLSCSPISGHRSVSWYQQTPGQGLQFLFEYFSETQRNKGNFPGRFSGRQFSNSRSEMNVSTLELGDSALYLCASSQAFGRGGQRESYEQYFGPGTRLTVT.

The chain joins TRBV19 to TRBJ2-3, with D hard to call. The V gene's germline CDR1 is LNHDA and CDR2 SQIVND (reference sequence). The CDR3 loop spans 15 amino acids. V was clipped by 5 bases and J by 0 bases, with 12 bases between them. This CDR3 is CASSAGPRSTDTQYF. The DNA of the CDR3 is TGTGCCAGTAGTGCTGGTCCTAGAAGCACAGATACGCAGTATTTT. Complete variable domain (other parts from reference TRBV19 and TRBJ2-3): DGGITQSPKYLFRKEGQNVTLSCEQNLNHDAMYWYRQDPGQGLRLIYYSQIVNDFQKGDIAEGYSVSREKKESFPLTVTSAQKNPTAFYLCASSAGPRSTDTQYFGPGTRLTVL.

The V call is TRBV2, the J call TRBJ2-7; TRBD1 matches 9 bases. CDR3 length: 15 residues. The germline CDR1 and CDR2 sequences are SNHLY and FYNNEI. Trimming at V came to 6 bases and at J to 4 bases, leaving 10 bases not matched to a gene. CDR3: CASRPRTGEYYEQYF. The CDR3 nucleotides read TGTGCCAGCAGGCCGAGGACAGGGGAGTATTACGAGCAGTACTTC.

This chain links TRBV6-6 with TRBJ1-5; the D is unclear. The V end lost 8 bases, the J end lost 3 bases, and 11 bases lay between the germline ends. Germline V CDR1 and CDR2: MNHNY, SVGAGI (reference sequence). There are 13 residues in the CDR3. As DNA, the CDR3 is TGTGCCAGCGGGGAGATTTCCAATCAGCCCCAGCATTTT. Translated, it gives CASGEISNQPQHF.

This clone was picked up one time. The V gene is TRBV28, the J gene TRBJ2-7; 7 nucleotides match TRBD1. The CDR3 runs 16 residues. The trim removed 1 base at V and 2 bases at J, leaving 8 bases unmatched. The V gene's germline CDR1 is MDHEN and CDR2 SYDVKM. The CDR3 bases are TGTGCCAGCAGTTTATACGAGGGACAGAAAACCTACGAGCAGTACTTC. Protein sequence: CASSLYEGQKTYEQYF.

This sequence joins TRBV4-1 and TRBJ1-1, with 7 bases lining up with TRBD1. Per the germline V gene, CDR1 is MGHRA and CDR2 is YSYEKL. J lost 5 bases, V lost 0 bases, and 9 bases had no gene match. The CDR3 consists of 16 residues. Written as DNA, the CDR3 is TGCGCCAGCAGCCAAGATAGGGGAACAGGGGCAACTGAAGCTTTCTTT. Its protein is CASSQDRGTGATEAFF.

This sequence joins TRBV9 and TRBJ1-5, with 8 positions matching TRBD1. The germline CDR1 and CDR2 sequences are SGDLS and YYNGEE. With 2 bases clipped from V and 4 bases from J, the junction kept 17 bases outside the gene matches. This CDR3 is built from 19 residues. Here the CDR3 DNA reads TGTGCCAGCAGCGTCGGAGACGTAATCGGGACAGGCTTTAATCAGCCCCAGCATTTT. Its translation: CASSVGDVIGTGFNQPQHF.

V gene TRBV29-1 combines with J gene TRBJ2-2; no firm D call. The CDR3 has 16 residues. V was clipped by 7 bases and J by 2 bases, with 20 bases between them. Germline V gene sequence: CDR1 SQVTM, CDR2 ANQGSEA. In DNA form, the CDR3 reads TGCAGCGCCACAAGCGTCGGTAGAGGCAACACCGGGGAGCTGTTTTTT. It yields the protein CSATSVGRGNTGELFF.

This chain connects TRBV7-8 to TRBJ1-2; 9 nucleotides align to TRBD1. This CDR3 contains 13 residues. CDR1 is SGHVS, CDR2 FQNEAQ, per germline. With 4 bases clipped from V and 7 bases from J, the junction kept 4 bases outside the gene matches. The chain's CDR3 is CASSSRQGGGYTF. In DNA, the CDR3 is TGTGCCAGCAGCTCCCGACAGGGGGGTGGCTACACCTTC.

The chain recombines TRBV12-5 with TRBJ1-5; TRBD1 aligns across 8 bases. Germline trimming cut 0 bases from V and 1 base from J; bases unmatched to any gene: 5. Germline assignment: CDR1 LGHNT and CDR2 FRNRAP. The CDR3 runs 17 residues. The CDR3 loop reads CASGLVLGQGSNQPQHF. CDR3 coding DNA: TGTGCTAGTGGTTTGGTACTAGGACAGGGAAGCAATCAGCCCCAGCATTTT.

This clone was counted once. The gene calls are TRBV6-1 and TRBJ2-3, with TRBD2 identical over 7 bases. Germline V gene data show CDR1 as MNHNS and CDR2 as SASEGT. Trimming at V came to 2 bases and at J to 1 base, leaving 9 bases not matched to a gene. The CDR3 has 17 residues. As DNA, the CDR3 is TGTGCCAGCAGTGAAACGGGCGGGAGACTCCGCACAGATACGCAGTATTTT. It yields the protein CASSETGGRLRTDTQYF.

The chain joins TRBV30 to TRBJ2-3; 8 bases fit TRBD2. Germline V gives CDR1 GTSNPN, CDR2 SVGIG (reference sequence). J gave up 2 bases and V 2 bases, and 6 bases lay outside the gene matches. The CDR3 consists of 15 residues. CDR3 coding DNA: TGTGCCTGGAGTAAAACTAGCGGAAACACAGATACGCAGTATTTT. It is translated as CAWSKTSGNTDTQYF.

This clone was recorded once. The chain is built from TRBV27 and TRBJ2-5; 7 nucleotides align to TRBD2. Germline CDR1 is MNHEY and CDR2 is SMNVEV (reference sequence). CDR3 length: 16 residues. Trimming at V came to 6 bases and at J to 5 bases, leaving 15 bases not matched to a gene. The CDR3 region has the DNA TGTGCCAGCAGCCCCTCTGGGATGCGGGAGCGGGAGACCCAGTACTTC. This translates into CASSPSGMRERETQYF.

The chain uses TRBV18 and TRBJ1-1, with a tentative D call TRBD1 (6 bases). Germline V gene lookup returns CDR1 KGHSH and CDR2 LQKENI. This CDR3 spans 15 amino acids. Trimming left V 0 bases short and J 3 bases short, with 11 bases between. The CDR3 here is CASSPPGQTDTEAFF. In nucleotides, the CDR3 is TGTGCCAGCTCACCACCTGGACAGACCGACACTGAAGCTTTCTTT.

The chain joins TRBV28 to TRBJ2-5; the D gene is possibly TRBD2 (5 bases). CDR1 and CDR2 from the germline V gene are MDHEN and SYDVKM. The V gene lost 8 bases and the J gene lost 2 bases, with 15 bases spanning the gap. This CDR3 is 14 amino acids long. The CDR3: CASRGIGRQETQYF. CDR3 nucleotide sequence: TGTGCCAGCCGGGGAATAGGTCGGCAAGAGACCCAGTACTTC.

The chain combines TRBV7-9 with TRBJ2-7; 9 bases are shared with TRBD1. From germline, CDR1 is SEHNR and CDR2 FQNEAQ (reference sequence). V lost 4 bases and J lost 6; bases outside the gene matches: 10. The CDR3 consists of 15 residues. This CDR3 reads CASSWDRAPLGEQYF. CDR3 nucleotides: TGTGCCAGCAGCTGGGACAGGGCCCCTCTAGGCGAGCAGTACTTC.

This chain links TRBV2 with TRBJ1-3; D call uncertain. The CDR3 sequence is 14 residues long. V lost 5 bases and J lost 9, with 17 bases in between. The germline V gene has CDR1 SNHLY and CDR2 FYNNEI. The CDR3 sequence: CASSLLTQPGTIYF. CDR3 bases: TGTGCCAGCAGTTTACTAACCCAACCCGGCACCATATATTTT. Based on the CDR3 plus reference TRBV2 and TRBJ1-3, the full variable domain is EPEVTQTPSHQVTQMGQEVILRCVPISNHLYFYWYRQILGQKVEFLVSFYNNEISEKSEIFDDQFSVERPDGSNFTLKIRSTKLEDSAMYFCASSLLTQPGTIYFGEGSWLTVV.

The rearrangement links TRBV2 to TRBJ2-7; D ambiguous. This CDR3 is built from 12 residues. CDR1 is SNHLY and CDR2 is FYNNEI in the germline V gene. V was trimmed by 5 bases and J by 0 bases, leaving 5 bases between them. For the CDR3, the DNA is TGTGCCAGCAGTCAGGACTCCTACGAGCAGTACTTC. Translated, it gives CASSQDSYEQYF.

The V and J genes are TRBV14 and TRBJ2-3; 8 bases map to TRBD2. V was clipped by 5 bases and J by 5 bases; unmatched bases: 9. The CDR3 is 15 amino acids. CDR1 SGHDN and CDR2 FVKESK come from the germline V gene. CDR3 sequence reads: CASSEPGLGQDTQYF. DNA of the CDR3: TGTGCCAGCAGCGAACCGGGACTAGGGCAAGATACGCAGTATTTT.

The table lists this clone with a few counts. The chain is built from TRBV5-5 and TRBJ2-5; unclear D gene. Trimming shortened V by 5 bases and J by 0 bases, and 5 bases separated the two germline ends. CDR3 length: 12 amino acids. CDR1 is SGHKS, CDR2 YYEKEE, per germline (reference sequence). CDR3 region: CASSSYQETQYF. The CDR3 DNA reads as TGTGCCAGCAGTTCGTACCAAGAGACCCAGTACTTC.

V usage is TRBV10-3 and J usage is TRBJ1-3; possibly TRBD1 for D (6 bases). Germline assignment: CDR1 ENHRY and CDR2 SYGVKD. CDR3 length: 14 amino acids. Trimming took 8 bases from V and 2 from J, leaving 13 bases between them. CDR3 coding DNA: TGTGCCATCTATGAGGGGGGGCCTGGAAACACCATATATTTT. Its protein product is CAIYEGGPGNTIYF.

The chain uses TRBV27 and TRBJ2-3, with TRBD2 identical over 10 bases. The CDR3 consists of 15 residues. From germline, CDR1 is MNHEY and CDR2 SMNVEV (reference sequence). J was trimmed by 4 bases and V by 8 bases; bases with no gene match: 9. The CDR3 nucleotides are TGTGCCAGCTCGCGTACTAGCGGGATCCCAGATACGCAGTATTTT. This translates into CASSRTSGIPDTQYF.

The genes are TRBV9 and TRBJ1-5; 8 nucleotides align to TRBD1. Looked up from germline, CDR1 is SGDLS and CDR2 is YYNGEE. The J segment lost 6 bases and the V segment lost 4 bases, leaving 6 bases of the junction unmatched. This CDR3 region has 14 residues. CDR3 in DNA: TGTGCCAGCAGCACAGGACAGGGCGGTCAGCCCCAGCATTTT. It is translated as CASSTGQGGQPQHF.

The V gene is TRBV4-2, the J gene TRBJ2-3; TRBD2 matches at 10 bases. This CDR3 region has 16 residues. Germline assignment: CDR1 LGHNA and CDR2 YNFKEQ. Trimming removed 1 base from V and 4 bases from J; junction bases left unmatched: 5. DNA of the CDR3: TGTGCCAGCAGCCAAGTTTTAAGCGGGAGGGCAGATACGCAGTATTTT. It codes for CASSQVLSGRADTQYF.

The chain links TRBV7-2 to TRBJ1-1; D is perhaps TRBD1 (6 bases). The germline V gene encodes CDR1 SGHTA and CDR2 FQGNSA. The V and J ends lost 2 bases and 0 bases respectively, with 10 bases between them. This CDR3 region has 15 residues. CDR3 amino acids: CASSLRQGMNTEAFF. The CDR3 DNA reads as TGTGCCAGCAGCTTAAGGCAGGGGATGAACACTGAAGCTTTCTTT. Full variable domain (outside the CDR3, taken from reference TRBV7-2 and TRBJ1-1): GAGVSQSPSNKVTEKGKDVELRCDPISGHTALYWYRQSLGQGLEFLIYFQGNSAPDKSGLPSDRFSAERTGGSVSTLTIQRTQQEDSAVYLCASSLRQGMNTEAFFGQGTRLTVV.

The chain links TRBV5-4 to TRBJ2-3; no definite D call. The germline CDR1 and CDR2 sequences are SGHNT and YYREEE (reference sequence). With 0 bases removed from V and 4 bases from J, the gap between germline ends came to 9 bases. This CDR3 contains 14 residues. CDR3 sequence (DNA): TGTGCCAGCAGCTTGGAAGCTAGTTCAGATACGCAGTATTTT. As protein: CASSLEASSDTQYF.